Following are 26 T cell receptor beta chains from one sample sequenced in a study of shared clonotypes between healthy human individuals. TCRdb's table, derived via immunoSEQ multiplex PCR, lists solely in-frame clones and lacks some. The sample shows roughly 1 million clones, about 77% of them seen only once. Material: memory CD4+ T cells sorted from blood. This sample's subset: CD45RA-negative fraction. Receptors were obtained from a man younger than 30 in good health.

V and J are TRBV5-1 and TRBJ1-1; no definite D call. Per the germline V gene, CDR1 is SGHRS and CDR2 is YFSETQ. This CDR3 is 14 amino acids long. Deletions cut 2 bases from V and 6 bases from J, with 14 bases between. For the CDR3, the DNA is TGCGCCAGCAGCTTCAACGGGGAGGGTTCTGAAGCTTTCTTT. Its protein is CASSFNGEGSEAFF.

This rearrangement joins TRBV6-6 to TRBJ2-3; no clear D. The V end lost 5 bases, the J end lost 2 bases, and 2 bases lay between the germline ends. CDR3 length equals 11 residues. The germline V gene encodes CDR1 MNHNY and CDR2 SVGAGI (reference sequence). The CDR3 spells CASSHTDTQYF. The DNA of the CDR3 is TGTGCCAGCAGTCACACAGATACGCAGTATTTT.

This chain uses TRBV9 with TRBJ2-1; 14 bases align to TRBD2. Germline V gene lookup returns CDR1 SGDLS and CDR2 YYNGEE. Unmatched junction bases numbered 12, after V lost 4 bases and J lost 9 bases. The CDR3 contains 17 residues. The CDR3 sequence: CASSPPGLAGVRGEQFF. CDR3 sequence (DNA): TGTGCCAGCAGCCCGCCGGGACTAGCGGGAGTTAGGGGTGAGCAGTTCTTC.

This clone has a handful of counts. CDR3 nucleotides: TGTGCCAGCAGACCGCCTACAGGGGCTAATCAGCCCCAGCATTTT. Residues: CASRPPTGANQPQHF. This chain connects TRBV5-4 to TRBJ1-5; TRBD1 matches 7 bases. J gave up 4 bases and V 5 bases, and 9 bases lay outside the gene matches. Germline V CDR1 and CDR2: SGHNT, YYREEE (reference sequence). This CDR3 has 15 amino acids. Together with reference TRBV5-4 and TRBJ1-5, the CDR3 gives the full variable domain: ETGVTQSPTHLIKTRGQQVTLRCSSQSGHNTVSWYQQALGQGPQFIFQYYREEENGRGNFPPRFSGLQFPNYSSELNVNALELDDSALYLCASRPPTGANQPQHFGDGTRLSIL.

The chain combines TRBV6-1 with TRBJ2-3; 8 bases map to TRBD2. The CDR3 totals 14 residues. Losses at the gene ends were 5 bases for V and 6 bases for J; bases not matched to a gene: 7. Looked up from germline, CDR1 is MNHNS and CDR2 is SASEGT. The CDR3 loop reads CASSSGSSGDTQYF. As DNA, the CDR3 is TGTGCCAGCAGTTCCGGGTCTAGCGGGGATACGCAGTATTTT.

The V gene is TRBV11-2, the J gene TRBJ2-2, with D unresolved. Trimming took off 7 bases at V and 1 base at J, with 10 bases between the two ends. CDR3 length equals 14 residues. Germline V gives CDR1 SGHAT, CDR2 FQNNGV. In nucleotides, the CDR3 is TGTGCCAGCATTGTCGGCGGGAACACCGGGGAGCTGTTTTTT. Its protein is CASIVGGNTGELFF. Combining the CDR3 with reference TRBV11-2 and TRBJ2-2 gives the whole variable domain EAGVAQSPRYKIIEKRQSVAFWCNPISGHATLYWYQQILGQGPKLLIQFQNNGVVDDSQLPKDRFSAERLKGVDSTLKIQPAKLEDSAVYLCASIVGGNTGELFFGEGSRLTVL.

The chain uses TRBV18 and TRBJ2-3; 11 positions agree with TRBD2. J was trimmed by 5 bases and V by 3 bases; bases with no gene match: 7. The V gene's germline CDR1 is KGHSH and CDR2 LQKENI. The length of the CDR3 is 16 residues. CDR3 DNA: TGTGCCAGCTCACCGTTAGGGACTAGCGGAGGAGATACGCAGTATTTT. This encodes CASSPLGTSGGDTQYF.

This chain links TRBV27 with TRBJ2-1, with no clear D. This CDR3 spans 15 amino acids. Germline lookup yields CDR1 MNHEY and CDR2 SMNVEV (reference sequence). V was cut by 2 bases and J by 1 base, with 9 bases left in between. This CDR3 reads CASSLSRTSYNEQFF. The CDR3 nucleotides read TGTGCCAGCAGTTTAAGCAGGACGTCCTACAATGAGCAGTTCTTC.

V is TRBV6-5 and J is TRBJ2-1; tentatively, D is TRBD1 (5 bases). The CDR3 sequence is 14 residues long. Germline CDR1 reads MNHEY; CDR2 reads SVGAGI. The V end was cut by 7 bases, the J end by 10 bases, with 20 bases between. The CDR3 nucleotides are TGTGCCAGCAACCCCAATAGGGGTTGGGCCGAGCAGTTCTTC. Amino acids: CASNPNRGWAEQFF.

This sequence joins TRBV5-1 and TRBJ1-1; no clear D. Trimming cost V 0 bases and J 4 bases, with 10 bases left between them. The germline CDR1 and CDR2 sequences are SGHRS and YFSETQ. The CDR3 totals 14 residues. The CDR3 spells CASSLGSSSTEAFF. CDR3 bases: TGCGCCAGCAGCTTGGGGAGTTCCAGCACTGAAGCTTTCTTT. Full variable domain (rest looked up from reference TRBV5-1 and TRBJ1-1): KAGVTQTPRYLIKTRGQQVTLSCSPISGHRSVSWYQQTPGQGLQFLFEYFSETQRNKGNFPGRFSGRQFSNSRSEMNVSTLELGDSALYLCASSLGSSSTEAFFGQGTRLTVV.

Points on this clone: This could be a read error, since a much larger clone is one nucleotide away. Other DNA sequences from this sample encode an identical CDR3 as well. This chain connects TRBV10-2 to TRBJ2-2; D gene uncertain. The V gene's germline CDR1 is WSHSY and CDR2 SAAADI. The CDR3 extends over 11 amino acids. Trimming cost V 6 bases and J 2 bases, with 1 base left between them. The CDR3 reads CASSNTGELFF. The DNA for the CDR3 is TGCGCCAGCAGCAACACCGGGGAGCTGTTTTTT.

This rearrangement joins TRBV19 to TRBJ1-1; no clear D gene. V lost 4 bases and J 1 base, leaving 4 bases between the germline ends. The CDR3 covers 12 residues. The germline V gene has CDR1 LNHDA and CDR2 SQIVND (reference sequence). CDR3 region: CASSKSNTEAFF. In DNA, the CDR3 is TGTGCCAGTAGTAAATCGAACACTGAAGCTTTCTTT.

This chain's CDR3 is CASSTEGGSGSPLHF. CDR3 DNA: TGTGCCAGTAGTACCGAAGGGGGCTCGGGGTCACCCCTCCACTTT. This rearrangement joins TRBV19 to TRBJ1-6, with TRBD1 matching over 7 bases. The CDR3 covers 15 residues. The germline V gene encodes CDR1 LNHDA and CDR2 SQIVND (reference sequence). The V gene end was trimmed by 4 bases and the J gene end by 10 bases; junction bases not matched to a gene: 10.

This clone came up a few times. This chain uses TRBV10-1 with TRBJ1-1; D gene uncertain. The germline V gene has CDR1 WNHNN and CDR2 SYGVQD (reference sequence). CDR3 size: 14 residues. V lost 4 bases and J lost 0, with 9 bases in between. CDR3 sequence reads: CASSVSRMNTEAFF. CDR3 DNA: TGCGCCAGCAGTGTATCCAGGATGAACACTGAAGCTTTCTTT.

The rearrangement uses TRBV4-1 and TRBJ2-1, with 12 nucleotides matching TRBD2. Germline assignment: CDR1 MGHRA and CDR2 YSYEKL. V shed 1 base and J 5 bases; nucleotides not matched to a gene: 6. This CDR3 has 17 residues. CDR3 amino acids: CASSQGRLAGVDNEQFF. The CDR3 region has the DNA TGCGCCAGCAGCCAAGGCCGACTAGCGGGGGTCGACAATGAGCAGTTCTTC.

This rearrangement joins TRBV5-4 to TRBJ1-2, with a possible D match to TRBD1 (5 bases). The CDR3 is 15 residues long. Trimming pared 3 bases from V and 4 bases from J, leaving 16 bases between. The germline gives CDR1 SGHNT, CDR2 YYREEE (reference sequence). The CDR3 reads CASSSIGTFGYGYTF. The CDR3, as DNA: TGTGCCAGCAGCTCTATTGGGACCTTCGGCTATGGCTACACCTTC.

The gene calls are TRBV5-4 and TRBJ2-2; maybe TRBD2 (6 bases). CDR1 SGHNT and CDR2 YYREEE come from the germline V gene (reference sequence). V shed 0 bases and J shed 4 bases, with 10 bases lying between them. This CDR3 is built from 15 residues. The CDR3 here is CASSLGFGGTGELFF. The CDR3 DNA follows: TGTGCCAGCAGCTTGGGATTCGGGGGCACCGGGGAGCTGTTTTTT.

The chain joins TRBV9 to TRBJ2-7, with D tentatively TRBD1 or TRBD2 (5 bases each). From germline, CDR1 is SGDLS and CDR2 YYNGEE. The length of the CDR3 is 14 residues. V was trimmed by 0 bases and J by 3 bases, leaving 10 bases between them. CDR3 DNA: TGTGCCAGCAGCGTAGGTGGGACCGACTACGAGCAGTACTTC. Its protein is CASSVGGTDYEQYF.

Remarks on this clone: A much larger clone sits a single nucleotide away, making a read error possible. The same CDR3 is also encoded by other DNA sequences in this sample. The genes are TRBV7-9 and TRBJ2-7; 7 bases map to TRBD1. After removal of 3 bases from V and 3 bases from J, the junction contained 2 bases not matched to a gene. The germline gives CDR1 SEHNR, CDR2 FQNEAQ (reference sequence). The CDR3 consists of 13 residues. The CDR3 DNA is TGTGCCAGCAGCTTGGCAGGGGGCTACGAGCAGTACTTC. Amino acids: CASSLAGGYEQYF.

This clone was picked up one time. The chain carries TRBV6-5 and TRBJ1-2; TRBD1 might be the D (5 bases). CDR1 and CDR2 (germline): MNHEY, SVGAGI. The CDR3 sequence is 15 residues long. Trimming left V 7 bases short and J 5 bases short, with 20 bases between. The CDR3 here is CASILLGAFGYGYTF. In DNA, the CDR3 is TGTGCCAGCATACTCCTAGGGGCATTCGGATATGGCTACACCTTC.

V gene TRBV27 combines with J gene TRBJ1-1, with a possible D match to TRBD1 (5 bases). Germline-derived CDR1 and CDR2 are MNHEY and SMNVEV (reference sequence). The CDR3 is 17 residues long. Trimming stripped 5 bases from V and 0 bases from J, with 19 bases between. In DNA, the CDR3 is TGTGCCAGCAGTCGGAGGGAGGGGCCGGGTGTGAACACTGAAGCTTTCTTT. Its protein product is CASSRREGPGVNTEAFF.

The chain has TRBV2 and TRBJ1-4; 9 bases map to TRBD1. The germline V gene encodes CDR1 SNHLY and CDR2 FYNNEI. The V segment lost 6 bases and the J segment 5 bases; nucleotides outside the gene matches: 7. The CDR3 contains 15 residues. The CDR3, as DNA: TGTGCCAGCAGGAAACAGGGGGCCTTAAATGAAAAACTGTTTTTT. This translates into CASRKQGALNEKLFF.

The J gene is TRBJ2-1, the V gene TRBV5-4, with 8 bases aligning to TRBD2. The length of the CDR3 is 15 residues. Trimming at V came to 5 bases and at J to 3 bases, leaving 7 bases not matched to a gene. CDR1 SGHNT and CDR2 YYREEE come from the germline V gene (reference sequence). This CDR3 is CASRPAGAGYNEQFF. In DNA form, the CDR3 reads TGTGCCAGCAGGCCAGCGGGGGCGGGCTACAATGAGCAGTTCTTC. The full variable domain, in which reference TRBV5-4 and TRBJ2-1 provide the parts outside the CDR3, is ETGVTQSPTHLIKTRGQQVTLRCSSQSGHNTVSWYQQALGQGPQFIFQYYREEENGRGNFPPRFSGLQFPNYSSELNVNALELDDSALYLCASRPAGAGYNEQFFGPGTRLTVL.

CDR3 protein: CASSSAGGGTLSPLHF. CDR3 coding DNA: TGTGCCAGCAGTTCCGCGGGAGGGGGGACTCTTTCACCCCTCCACTTT. J is TRBJ1-6 and V is TRBV9, with D perhaps TRBD1 (6 bases). V was trimmed by 5 bases and J by 9 bases, leaving 21 bases between them. The CDR3 spans 16 residues. The germline V gene has CDR1 SGDLS and CDR2 YYNGEE.

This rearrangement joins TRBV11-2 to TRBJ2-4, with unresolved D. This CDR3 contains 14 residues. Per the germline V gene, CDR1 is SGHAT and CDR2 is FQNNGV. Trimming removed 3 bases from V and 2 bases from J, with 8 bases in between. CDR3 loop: CASSFVGPKNIQYF. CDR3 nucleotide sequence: TGTGCCAGCAGCTTTGTAGGGCCCAAAAACATTCAGTACTTC.

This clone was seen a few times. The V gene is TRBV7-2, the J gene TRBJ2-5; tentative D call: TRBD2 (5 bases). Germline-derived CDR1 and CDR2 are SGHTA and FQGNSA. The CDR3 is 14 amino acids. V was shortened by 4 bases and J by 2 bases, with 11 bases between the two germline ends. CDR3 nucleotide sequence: TGTGCCAGCAGCTCTTACAGACTACAAGAGACCCAGTACTTC. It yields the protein CASSSYRLQETQYF.